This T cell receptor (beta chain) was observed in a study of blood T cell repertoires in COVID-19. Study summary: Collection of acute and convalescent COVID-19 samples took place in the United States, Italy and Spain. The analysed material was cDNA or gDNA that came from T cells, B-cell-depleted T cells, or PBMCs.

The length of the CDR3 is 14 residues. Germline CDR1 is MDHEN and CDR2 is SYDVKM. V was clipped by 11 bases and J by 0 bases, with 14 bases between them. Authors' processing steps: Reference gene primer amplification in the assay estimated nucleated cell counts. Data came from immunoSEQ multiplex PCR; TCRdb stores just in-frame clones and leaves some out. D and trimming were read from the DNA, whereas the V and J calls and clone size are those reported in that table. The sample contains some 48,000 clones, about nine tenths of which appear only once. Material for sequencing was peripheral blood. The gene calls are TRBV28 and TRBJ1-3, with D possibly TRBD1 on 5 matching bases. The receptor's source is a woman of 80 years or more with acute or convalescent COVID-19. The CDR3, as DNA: TGTGCCCGCCCTCCCACAGGCTCTGGAAACACCATATATTTT. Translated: CARPPTGSGNTIYF.